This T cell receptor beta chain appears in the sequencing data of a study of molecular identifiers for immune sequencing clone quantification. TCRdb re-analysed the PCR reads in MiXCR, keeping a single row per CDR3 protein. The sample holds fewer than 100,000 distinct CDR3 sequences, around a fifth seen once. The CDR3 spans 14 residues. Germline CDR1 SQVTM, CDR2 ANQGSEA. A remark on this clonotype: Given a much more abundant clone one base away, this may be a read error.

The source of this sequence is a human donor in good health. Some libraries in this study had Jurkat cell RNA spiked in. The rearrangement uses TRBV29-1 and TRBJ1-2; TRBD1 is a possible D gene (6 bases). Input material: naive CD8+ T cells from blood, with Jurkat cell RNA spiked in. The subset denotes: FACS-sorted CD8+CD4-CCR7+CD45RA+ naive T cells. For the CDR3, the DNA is TGCGGCGCCGTGATCCGGGACACCGTCTATGGCTACACCTTC. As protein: CGAVIRDTVYGYTF. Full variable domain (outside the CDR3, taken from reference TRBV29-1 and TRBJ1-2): SAVISQKPSRDICQRGTSLTIQCQVDSQVTMMFWYRQQPGQSLTLIATANQGSEATYESGFVIDKFPISRPNLTFSTLTVSNMSPEDSSIYLCGAVIRDTVYGYTFGSGTRLTVV.